This record looks at one T cell receptor (beta chain) sequence and its context. Antigen unknown. Germline CDR1 and CDR2: ENHRY and SYGVKD. The CDR3 is 15 residues long. V lost 3 bases, J lost 1 base, and 12 bases lay in between. This entry is derived from a study of CD8 T cells in Susac syndrome. At the level of the study: At blood draw, Susac syndrome patients were therapy-naive, on corticosteroids, or on intravenous immunoglobulin alone. Regarding the study as a whole: The CD4+ T cell repertoires of Susac syndrome were found to show no clonal expansion.

High-throughput TCR beta sequencing covered peripheral CD8+ and CD4+ T cells. The RNA, roughly 0.5 to 1 ug, was put through reverse transcription using random hexamers. With immunoSEQ multiplex PCR, TCR beta CDR3 was amplified across 54 Vbeta and 13 Jbeta. TCRdb recomputed calls from the immunoSEQ multiplex PCR reads with MiXCR, one row per CDR3 protein. This table holds 150,000 to 200,000 distinct CDR3 sequences, roughly 95% found once. The material sequenced was CD4+ T cells from PBMCs. This TCR came from a human donor with Susac syndrome. The V gene is TRBV10-3, the J gene TRBJ1-1; D ambiguous. The CDR3 DNA sequence: TGTGCCATCAGTGAACCGACGGGTTCGAACACTGAAGCTTTCTTT. This gives the protein CAISEPTGSNTEAFF.